This T cell receptor beta chain was sequenced during a study of blood T cell repertoires in COVID-19. Libraries were prepared by immunoSEQ multiplex PCR; TCRdb keeps only in-frame clonotypes and omits some of them. The sample yields around 26,000 clones, 90% to 95% seen once. This clone was seen only a few times. This CDR3 has 14 amino acids. V shed 3 bases and J 1 base; nucleotides not matched to a gene: 1. The germline CDR1 and CDR2 sequences are SGHAT and FQNNGV. The rearrangement links TRBV11-2 to TRBJ1-1, with TRBD1 identical over 8 bases. The origin of this receptor is a human donor in a cohort sampled during active COVID-19. The sample comprised peripheral blood. Here the CDR3 reads CASSLGQANTEAFF. The CDR3 nucleotides read TGTGCCAGCAGCTTGGGACAGGCGAACACTGAAGCTTTCTTT.